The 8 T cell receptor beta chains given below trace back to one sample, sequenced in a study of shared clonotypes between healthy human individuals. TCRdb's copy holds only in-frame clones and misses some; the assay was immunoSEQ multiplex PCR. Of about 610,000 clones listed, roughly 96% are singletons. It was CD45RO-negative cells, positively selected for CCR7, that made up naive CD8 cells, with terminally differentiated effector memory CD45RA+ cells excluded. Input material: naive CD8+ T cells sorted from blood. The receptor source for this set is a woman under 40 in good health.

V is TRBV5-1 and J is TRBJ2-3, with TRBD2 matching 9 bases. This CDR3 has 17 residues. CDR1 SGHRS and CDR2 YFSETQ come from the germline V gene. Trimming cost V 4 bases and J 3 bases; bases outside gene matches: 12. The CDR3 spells CASSPGVAGEVTDTQYF. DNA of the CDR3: TGCGCCAGCAGCCCAGGGGTAGCGGGAGAGGTTACAGATACGCAGTATTTT.

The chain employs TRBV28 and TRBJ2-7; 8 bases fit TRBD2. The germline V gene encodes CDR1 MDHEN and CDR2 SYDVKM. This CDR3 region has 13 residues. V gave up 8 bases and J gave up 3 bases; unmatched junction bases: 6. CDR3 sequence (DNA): TGTGCCAGCTCCCGGGGGGGGCTCTACGAGCAGTACTTC. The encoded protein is CASSRGGLYEQYF.

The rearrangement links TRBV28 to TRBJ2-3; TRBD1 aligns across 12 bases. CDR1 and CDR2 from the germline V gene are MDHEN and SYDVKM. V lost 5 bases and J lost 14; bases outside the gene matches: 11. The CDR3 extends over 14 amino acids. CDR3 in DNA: TGTGCCAGCAGTATCCGGGACAGGGGGCCAGGGCGGTATTTT. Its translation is CASSIRDRGPGRYF.

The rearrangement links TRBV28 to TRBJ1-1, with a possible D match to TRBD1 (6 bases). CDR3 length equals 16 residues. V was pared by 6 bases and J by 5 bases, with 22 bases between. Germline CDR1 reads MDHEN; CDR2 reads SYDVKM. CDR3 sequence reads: CASSLPIRGGYTEAFF. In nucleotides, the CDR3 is TGTGCCAGCAGCCTTCCCATCAGGGGAGGATATACTGAAGCTTTCTTT.

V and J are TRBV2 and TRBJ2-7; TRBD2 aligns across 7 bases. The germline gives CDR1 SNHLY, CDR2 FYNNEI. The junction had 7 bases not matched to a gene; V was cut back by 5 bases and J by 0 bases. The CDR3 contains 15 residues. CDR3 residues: CASSPGTTSSYEQYF. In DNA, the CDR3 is TGTGCCAGCAGTCCCGGGACTACGAGCTCCTACGAGCAGTACTTC.

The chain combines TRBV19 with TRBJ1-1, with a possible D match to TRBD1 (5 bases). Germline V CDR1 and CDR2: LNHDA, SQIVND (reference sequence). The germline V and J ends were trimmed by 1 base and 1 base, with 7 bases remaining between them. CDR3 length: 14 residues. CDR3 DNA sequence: TGTGCCAGTAGTATAGGACAGAAGAACACTGAAGCTTTCTTT. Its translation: CASSIGQKNTEAFF.

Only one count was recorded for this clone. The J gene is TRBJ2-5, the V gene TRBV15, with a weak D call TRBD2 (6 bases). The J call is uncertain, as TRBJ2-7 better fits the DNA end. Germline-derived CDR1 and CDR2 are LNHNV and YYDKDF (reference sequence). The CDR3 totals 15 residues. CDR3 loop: CATSRDKGGDYEQYF. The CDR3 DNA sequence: TGTGCCACCAGCAGAGATAAAGGAGGGGACTACGAGCAGTACTTC.

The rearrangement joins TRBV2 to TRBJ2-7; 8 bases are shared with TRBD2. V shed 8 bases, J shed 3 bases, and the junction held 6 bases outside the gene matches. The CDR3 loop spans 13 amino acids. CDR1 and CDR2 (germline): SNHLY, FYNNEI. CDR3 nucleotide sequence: TGTGCCAGCCCGGGAGGGGATGGCTACGAGCAGTACTTC. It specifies CASPGGDGYEQYF.